Described below is a single TCR beta chain sequence and its context. Its antigen target is currently unknown. No qualities accompany the bases; no much larger clone lies one base away. The immunoSEQ Assay, a bias-controlled multiplex PCR, was used to amplify TCRbeta CDR3 regions from genomic DNA. Concerning the study's data processing: The number of nucleated cells in each sample was estimated by amplification of reference gene primers within the assay. To quantify the absolute abundance of each unique TCRbeta CDR3 rearrangement, sequence reads were collapsed and filtered. For each sample, productive Simpson clonality was calculated as the square root of Simpson's diversity index across productive rearrangements. As stored in TCRdb, this immuneACCESS dataset retains in-frame rearrangements with V and J assigned. A fraction of the clones does not appear; measured against another copy, unresolved V genes explain less than half of the discrepancy, and the remainder lacks a known reason. D and trimming were read from the DNA, whereas the V and J calls and clone size are those reported in that table. Here the sample has 70,000 or so clones; roughly 75% occur a single time. The top ten clones comprise 8.5% to 10% of the sample.

Each collaborating institution followed its own protocols to collect whole blood in K2EDTA tubes. For TCRbeta analysis, collaborators shipped samples as frozen whole blood, isolated PBMCs, or DNA extracted from either of those sample types. The record originates from a study of blood T cell repertoires in COVID-19 (dated by TCRdb to 2018 to 2020). Regarding the study in general: Samples covering the acute and convalescent phases of COVID-19 were provided by collaborators in the United States, Italy and Spain. The material from the prospective study consisted of cDNA or gDNA derived from T cells, B-cell-depleted T cells, or PBMCs. Deeply sampled blood TCRbeta repertoires from subjects exposed to, actively infected with, or recovered from COVID-19 were included in the dataset. A freely available public database, intended as a resource for researchers studying the immune response to SARS-CoV-2, is where the repertoires were released. The samples were drawn from two sources: the first 160 participants of the ongoing ImmuneRACE study, and 950 to 1,500 subjects contributed by 6 global collaborators. Sample metadata almost always included a de-identified subject ID, COVID-19 status, age in years and sex. Where available, HLA class I and class II types were obtained from metadata supplied by the sample provider rather than from assay-based typing.

Findings and caveats that apply to the study as a whole: How much clinical and demographic metadata was included differed by source and by participant, and the metadata was provided uncurated.

The CDR3 runs 17 residues from the cysteine to the phenylalanine. Only the CDR3 part of the read is kept: 51 bases, read in frame from the first base. The germline V gene sets CDR1 to MNHNS and CDR2 to SASEGT. V trim: 4 bases; J trim: 3 bases; unmatched bases: 13. This clonotype originated in a human donor in a cohort sampled during active COVID-19. Input material: peripheral blood. Here the chain combines TRBV6-1 and TRBJ2-3, and TRBD2 aligns with 7 junction nucleotides. The CDR3 protein: CASSVPREPRGTDTQYF. At the DNA level, the sequence is TGTGCCAGCAGTGTCCCGCGGGAGCCCCGAGGGACAGATACGCAGTATTTT.